This T cell receptor (beta chain) emerged from a study of memory CD8 T cells in hepatitis C reinfection. Study-wide background: HCV reinfection meant a positive HCV RNA test after two negative tests at least 60 days apart.

Study conclusions and caveats: With five or six donors, public clonotype conclusions could not be definitive.

Sample time point: late/post reinfection, 12 to 24 weeks after detection. Sorted cells were sequenced directly ex vivo without any in vitro expansion. The Montreal HEPCO cohort supplied donors who inject drugs. At all three reinfection time points, viable CD3+ CD8+ CD45RO- cells from a couple of donors served as controls. Notes on this clone: Its specificity is not known.

Assay used: immunoSEQ multiplex PCR; TCRdb lists only in-frame clones, some missing. The sample carries some 50,000 clones, roughly 89% recorded once. Sample: naive CD8+ T cells sorted from blood. This clonotype was sampled from a man younger than 35 with hepatitis C virus infection.

This CDR3 is CASSFSPGYGYTF. CDR3 sequence (DNA): TGTGCCAGCAGCTTCTCTCCGGGATATGGCTACACCTTC. The chain combines TRBV7-9 with TRBJ1-2; no clear D gene. The germline V and J ends were trimmed by 3 bases and 5 bases, with 10 bases remaining between them. CDR1 and CDR2 (germline): SEHNR, FQNEAQ (reference sequence). The CDR3 sequence is 13 residues long.